One and the same sample provided the 27 T cell receptor beta chains below, sequenced in a study of shared clonotypes between healthy human individuals (dated by TCRdb to 2020 to 2021). Library method: the immunoSEQ multiplex PCR assay. TCRdb provides this immuneACCESS table in a form limited to in-frame rearrangements. Some clones are lacking; in checked studies, under half of them reflect an unresolved V gene, and why the rest are absent is not known. The sample data list some 2,000,000 clones, and 90% to 95% of these were observed just once. The ten largest clonotypes hold under 0.15% of the sample. Material for sequencing was naive CD4+ T cells sorted from blood. Explained via the paper, the cell subset or site label denotes: CD45RA+ positively selected. The source is a young man in good health.

The rearrangement uses TRBV10-3 and TRBJ2-1; D perhaps matches TRBD1 (5 bases). The CDR3 spans 15 residues. V lost 4 bases and J 2 bases, leaving 12 bases between the germline ends. Germline lookup yields CDR1 ENHRY and CDR2 SYGVKD. Written as DNA, the CDR3 is TGTGCCATCAGTGCAACAGGTGATGCCTACAATGAGCAGTTCTTC. Translating it yields CAISATGDAYNEQFF.

This chain joins TRBV6-5 and TRBJ1-2, with 7 bases lining up with TRBD1. This CDR3 spans 15 amino acids. V was clipped by 2 bases and J by 4 bases; unmatched bases: 7. Germline V gene sequence: CDR1 MNHEY, CDR2 SVGAGI. CDR3 protein: CASSYDRGRLYGYTF. The DNA for the CDR3 is TGTGCCAGCAGTTACGATAGGGGGCGGCTCTATGGCTACACCTTC.

Only one count was recorded for this clone. The chain combines TRBV9 with TRBJ1-2; tentative D call: TRBD1 (5 bases). The CDR3 covers 15 residues. Trimming stripped 3 bases from V and 4 bases from J, with 16 bases between. Germline V CDR1 and CDR2: SGDLS, YYNGEE. The CDR3 DNA sequence: TGTGCCAGCAGCGCCTTAGTAGGGGAAAGCTATGGCTACACCTTC. It is translated as CASSALVGESYGYTF.

The rearrangement joins TRBV5-4 to TRBJ2-2, with no clear D. CDR1 is SGHNT and CDR2 is YYREEE in the germline V gene (reference sequence). V dropped 6 bases and J dropped 3 bases, with 9 bases sitting between them. CDR3 length: 13 residues. The CDR3 sequence is CASTNAYTGELFF. The CDR3 DNA reads TGTGCCAGCACTAATGCGTACACCGGGGAGCTGTTTTTT.

Only one count was recorded for this clone. V is TRBV2 and J is TRBJ1-1, with unresolved D. Trimming took 4 bases from V and 11 from J, leaving 17 bases between them. Germline values: CDR1 SNHLY, CDR2 FYNNEI. The CDR3 has 13 amino acids. The CDR3 nucleotides are TGTGCCAGCAGTGGGGAGTCGAGTACCAAGGCTTTCTTT. Its translation: CASSGESSTKAFF. The entire variable domain, with the rest obtained from reference TRBV2 and TRBJ1-1, is as follows: EPEVTQTPSHQVTQMGQEVILRCVPISNHLYFYWYRQILGQKVEFLVSFYNNEISEKSEIFDDQFSVERPDGSNFTLKIRSTKLEDSAMYFCASSGESSTKAFFGQGTRLTVV.

This chain connects TRBV7-9 to TRBJ2-3, with TRBD1 matching over 8 bases. V was clipped by 0 bases and J by 2 bases; unmatched bases: 7. The CDR3 is 17 residues long. Per germline, CDR1 SEHNR and CDR2 FQNEAQ (reference sequence). The CDR3 sequence is CASSLAQGAPLTDTQYF. As DNA, the CDR3 is TGTGCCAGCAGCTTAGCGCAGGGGGCCCCACTCACAGATACGCAGTATTTT.

Concerning this clone itself: This specimen includes other DNA sequences encoding the same CDR3. This chain links TRBV28 with TRBJ2-7, with D unresolved. The CDR3 loop spans 11 amino acids. V was clipped by 1 base and J by 6 bases, with 4 bases between them. CDR1 and CDR2 from the germline V gene are MDHEN and SYDVKM. CDR3 bases: TGTGCCAGCAGTTTATCTCGCGAGCAGTACTTC. It specifies CASSLSREQYF.

The DNA of the CDR3 is TGTGCCAGCAGAAAGGGAGGGGTCTATGAGCAGTTCTTC. Translating gives CASRKGGVYEQFF. The gene calls are TRBV6-1 and TRBJ2-1, with TRBD2 matching over 7 bases. Germline CDR1 and CDR2: MNHNS and SASEGT. The CDR3 has 13 amino acids. Trimming removed 6 bases from V and 8 bases from J; junction bases left unmatched: 7.

The chain's CDR3 is CASSLQGGDEKLFF. The CDR3 coding sequence is TGTGCCAGCAGTTTACAAGGGGGAGACGAAAAACTGTTTTTT. The chain carries TRBV28 and TRBJ1-4; D is possibly TRBD1 (6 bases). CDR1 MDHEN and CDR2 SYDVKM come from the germline V gene. V was trimmed by 2 bases and J by 8 bases, leaving 12 bases between them. CDR3 length: 14 residues.

The chain links TRBV28 to TRBJ1-5; TRBD1 matches 7 bases. V was pared by 5 bases and J by 4 bases, with 14 bases of the junction left unmatched. The CDR3 runs 17 residues. Looked up from germline, CDR1 is MDHEN and CDR2 is SYDVKM. DNA for the CDR3: TGTGCCAGCAGTGTTTTCGCCCCGGGACAGTTGAATCAGCCCCAGCATTTT. This encodes CASSVFAPGQLNQPQHF.

This clone was found once. The chain links TRBV30 to TRBJ2-6; D unresolved. Germline V lookup: CDR1 GTSNPN, CDR2 SVGIG (reference sequence). This CDR3 region has 15 residues. The V end was cut by 1 base, the J end by 0 bases, with 7 bases between. The CDR3 loop reads CAWSDWSSGANVLTF. The CDR3 coding sequence is TGTGCCTGGAGTGACTGGAGCTCTGGGGCCAACGTCCTGACTTTC.

This chain links TRBV27 with TRBJ2-5; D not certain. V lost 4 bases and J 6 bases, leaving 12 bases between the germline ends. Germline loops: CDR1 MNHEY, CDR2 SMNVEV (reference sequence). The CDR3 is 13 amino acids. The CDR3 DNA reads as TGTGCCAGCAGTTCCCGTAGAGCACAGACCCAGTACTTC. Its translation: CASSSRRAQTQYF.

This clone was observed once. The gene calls are TRBV2 and TRBJ2-3, with a possible D match to TRBD2 (6 bases). The CDR3 totals 13 residues. V gave up 6 bases and J gave up 3 bases, with 10 bases separating them. Germline lookup yields CDR1 SNHLY and CDR2 FYNNEI. In nucleotides, the CDR3 is TGTGCCAGCAGGGCGGAGGGAACAGATACGCAGTATTTT. Translating gives CASRAEGTDTQYF.

The chain has TRBV5-1 and TRBJ2-1, with D tentatively TRBD1 (6 bases). CDR3 length: 18 residues. V was shortened by 5 bases and J by 0 bases, with 21 bases between the two germline ends. Germline CDR1 reads SGHRS; CDR2 reads YFSETQ. The CDR3 nucleotides are TGCGCCAGCAGAGTGGACAGCGCGGGCCCAAGCTCCTACAATGAGCAGTTCTTC. This translates into CASRVDSAGPSSYNEQFF.

The chain combines TRBV7-3 with TRBJ1-3, with a weak D call TRBD1 (6 bases). V was cut by 5 bases and J by 2 bases, with 16 bases left in between. CDR3 length: 16 residues. Germline V CDR1 and CDR2: SGHTA, FQGTGA. The CDR3 DNA sequence: TGTGCCAGCAGCAGGCACAGGGAACGGCCTGGAAACACCATATATTTT. This sequence encodes CASSRHRERPGNTIYF. Supplemented by reference TRBV7-3 and TRBJ1-3, the full variable domain reads GAGVSQTPSNKVTEKGKYVELRCDPISGHTALYWYRQSLGQGPEFLIYFQGTGAADDSGLPNDRFFAVRPEGSVSTLKIQRTERGDSAVYLCASSRHRERPGNTIYFGEGSWLTVV.

V usage is TRBV18 and J usage is TRBJ1-1, with D perhaps matching TRBD1 (6 bases). CDR1 KGHSH and CDR2 LQKENI come from the germline V gene. The CDR3 runs 15 residues. The ends were cut back, 6 bases at V and 0 bases at J, with 14 bases in the middle. The CDR3 sequence is CASSTLGGLNTEAFF. In DNA form, the CDR3 reads TGTGCCAGCTCGACACTAGGGGGACTGAACACTGAAGCTTTCTTT.

This clone has only one observation. V gene TRBV10-3 combines with J gene TRBJ2-7; 8 nucleotides line up with TRBD1. Per germline, CDR1 ENHRY and CDR2 SYGVKD. Trimming took 10 bases from V and 0 from J; bases not matched to a gene: 5. The CDR3 extends over 13 amino acids. The CDR3 DNA reads TGTGCCACCAAACAGGGGGTCTCCTACGAGCAGTACTTC. Amino acid sequence: CATKQGVSYEQYF.

This clone was detected only once. This CDR3 is also generated by other DNA sequences in the sample. The rearrangement links TRBV9 to TRBJ1-6; D call uncertain. CDR1 and CDR2 (germline): SGDLS, YYNGEE. CDR3 length: 13 amino acids. The V gene lost 3 bases and the J gene lost 7 bases, with 8 bases spanning the gap. The CDR3 protein is CASSAGPNSPLHF. The CDR3 region has the DNA TGTGCCAGCAGCGCCGGACCCAATTCACCCCTCCACTTT.

This chain uses TRBV6-1 with TRBJ2-3; possibly TRBD1 or TRBD2 for D (7 bases each). Germline V gene lookup returns CDR1 MNHNS and CDR2 SASEGT. The length of the CDR3 is 19 residues. The ends were cut back, 0 bases at V and 1 base at J, with 20 bases in the middle. The DNA of the CDR3 is TGTGCCAGCAGTGAAGCGCCTAGCGGACAGGTGCTTCGCACAGATACGCAGTATTTT. Translating gives CASSEAPSGQVLRTDTQYF.

V and J are TRBV6-1 and TRBJ1-6, with D possibly matching TRBD1 (5 bases). From germline, CDR1 is MNHNS and CDR2 SASEGT. With 6 bases removed from V and 12 bases from J, the gap between germline ends came to 15 bases. The CDR3 totals 13 residues. The CDR3 region has the DNA TGTGCCAGCAGAGGGGACGGAACCCAACCCCTCCACTTT. Translating it yields CASRGDGTQPLHF.

The chain combines TRBV10-1 with TRBJ2-4; D gene unclear. The CDR3 length is 12 residues. Trimming removed 8 bases from V and 6 bases from J, with 11 bases in between. CDR1 is WNHNN, CDR2 SYGVQD, per germline (reference sequence). The CDR3 loop is CASETGSNIQYF. The CDR3 nucleotides read TGCGCCAGCGAGACCGGATCAAACATTCAGTACTTC.

The chain has TRBV6-4 and TRBJ1-2; no reliable D call. The V gene lost 4 bases and the J gene lost 4 bases, with 10 bases spanning the gap. Germline-derived CDR1 and CDR2 are MRHNA and SNTAGT. This CDR3 is 13 amino acids long. The CDR3 here is CASSASMGYGYTF. The CDR3 nucleotides read TGTGCCAGCAGTGCCTCCATGGGCTATGGCTACACCTTC.

A single count supports this clone. The chain joins TRBV21-1 to TRBJ2-2. TRBV21-1 is a recognized pseudogene. This CDR3 is 14 amino acids long. CDR3 coding DNA: TGTGCCAGCGGTAGGCCCTCGGTGACCGGGGAGCTGTTTTTT. It yields the protein CASGRPSVTGELFF.

The chain has TRBV6-5 and TRBJ2-3; TRBD2 matches 16 bases. CDR1 is MNHEY, CDR2 SVGAGI, per germline. Unmatched junction bases numbered 0, after V lost 6 bases and J lost 6 bases. The CDR3 is 14 residues long. CDR3 region: CASRGLAGGDTQYF. The DNA of the CDR3 is TGTGCCAGCAGGGGACTAGCGGGAGGGGATACGCAGTATTTT.

This chain links TRBV25-1 with TRBJ2-3, with D unclear. Germline assignment: CDR1 MGHDK and CDR2 SYGVNS. V was trimmed by 11 bases and J by 3 bases, leaving 18 bases between them. There are 14 residues in the CDR3. Here the CDR3 reads CASSFGFGTDTQYF. Written as DNA, the CDR3 is TGTGCCTCCTCGTTTGGATTCGGGACAGATACGCAGTATTTT.

The V and J genes are TRBV7-2 and TRBJ2-2; TRBD1 matches 12 bases. Per germline, CDR1 SGHTA and CDR2 FQGNSA. CDR3 length equals 16 residues. V trimming: 4 bases; J trimming: 6 bases; junction bases outside the gene matches: 6. The CDR3 sequence: CASSSRDRGRPGELFF. CDR3 DNA: TGTGCCAGCAGCTCCAGGGACAGGGGGCGCCCCGGGGAGCTGTTTTTT.

The rearrangement uses TRBV19 and TRBJ2-7; D possibly corresponds to TRBD1 (6 bases). The CDR3 runs 15 residues. V lost 5 bases and J lost 0, with 14 bases in between. Germline V lookup: CDR1 LNHDA, CDR2 SQIVND (reference sequence). The CDR3 loop reads CASSDGQFLSYEQYF. The DNA for the CDR3 is TGTGCCAGTAGTGACGGACAGTTTCTCTCCTACGAGCAGTACTTC.